The source of this T cell receptor (beta chain) is a study of blood T cell repertoires in COVID-19. Study in general: Sources were T cells, B-cell-depleted T cells, or PBMCs; the material itself was cDNA or gDNA.

Turning to this clone: At the DNA level, this CDR3 is encoded by other sequences in the same sample as well.

V lost 2 bases and J lost 3, with 5 bases in between. The CDR3 is 12 residues long. Germline CDR1 reads SGHRS; CDR2 reads YFSETQ. Authors' data handling: Estimation of nucleated cell counts was performed using reference gene primer amplification. Generated by immunoSEQ multiplex PCR, the TCRdb table keeps only in-frame clones and is missing some. V, J and clone size were drawn from that table, and D and trimming were deduced from the DNA. Of a few hundred thousand clones listed, about nine tenths are singletons. The Seattle patients joined while their infection was active and were tracked longitudinally afterward.

The clonotype comes from a woman in her fifties or sixties with COVID-19, enrolled during active disease. Sequencing used peripheral blood. The chain couples TRBV5-1 to TRBJ1-1; the D is unclear. CDR3 sequence reads: CASSLRDTEAFF. CDR3 nucleotides: TGCGCCAGCAGCTTACGAGACACTGAAGCTTTCTTT. Filled out from reference TRBV5-1 and TRBJ1-1, the complete variable domain reads KAGVTQTPRYLIKTRGQQVTLSCSPISGHRSVSWYQQTPGQGLQFLFEYFSETQRNKGNFPGRFSGRQFSNSRSEMNVSTLELGDSALYLCASSLRDTEAFFGQGTRLTVV.